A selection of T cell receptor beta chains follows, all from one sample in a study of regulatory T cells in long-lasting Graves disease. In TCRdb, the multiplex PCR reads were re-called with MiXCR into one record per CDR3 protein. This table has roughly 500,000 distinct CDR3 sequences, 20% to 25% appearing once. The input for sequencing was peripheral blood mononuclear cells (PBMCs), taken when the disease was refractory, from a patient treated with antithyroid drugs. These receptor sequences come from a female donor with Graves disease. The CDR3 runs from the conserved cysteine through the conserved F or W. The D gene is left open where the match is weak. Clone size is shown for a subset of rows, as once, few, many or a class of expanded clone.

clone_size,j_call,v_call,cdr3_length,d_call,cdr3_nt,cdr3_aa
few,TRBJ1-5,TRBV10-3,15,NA,TGTGCCATCAGACGGGACGGTGATAGCAATCAGCCCCAGCATTTT,CAIRRDGDSNQPQHF
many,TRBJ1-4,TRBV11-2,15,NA,TGTGCCAGCAGCTTAGATTCCGCAACTAATGAAAAACTGTTTTTT,CASSLDSATNEKLFF
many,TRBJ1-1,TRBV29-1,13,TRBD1,TGCAGCGTCGACAGGGAAACGAACACTGAAGCTTTCTTT,CSVDRETNTEAFF
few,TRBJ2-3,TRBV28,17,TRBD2,TGTGCCAGCGGGACTAGCGGGAGATATGTCGAATCAGATACGCAGTATTTT,CASGTSGRYVESDTQYF
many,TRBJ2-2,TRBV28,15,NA,TGTGCCAGCAGTTTCCTACCACCGAACACCGGGGAGCGGTTTTTT,CASSFLPPNTGERFF
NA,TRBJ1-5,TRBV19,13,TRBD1,TGTGCCAGTAAAACGGGACAGGGGCAGCCCCAGCATTTT,CASKTGQGQPQHF
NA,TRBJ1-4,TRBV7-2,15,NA,TGTGCCAGCAGCTTAGGGGGGGCCGTTAATGAAAAACTGTTTTTT,CASSLGGAVNEKLFF
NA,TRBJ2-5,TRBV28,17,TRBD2,TGTGCCAGCAGCGGACCTTTTGGGCAGGGCGGGGGGGAGACCCAGTACTTC,CASSGPFGQGGGETQYF
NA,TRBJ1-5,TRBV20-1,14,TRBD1,TGCAGTGCTAGAGATGCCAGGGGGTATCAGCCCCAGCATTTT,CSARDARGYQPQHF
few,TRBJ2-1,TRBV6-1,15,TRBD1,TGTGCCAGCAGTGCGGACAGGGCCCTTGAGGGTGAGCAGTTCTTC,CASSADRALEGEQFF
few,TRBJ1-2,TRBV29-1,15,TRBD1,TGCAGCGTTGAAGATCAAGGGACAGGGTACTATGGCTACACCTTC,CSVEDQGTGYYGYTF
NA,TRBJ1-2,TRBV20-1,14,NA,TGCAGTGCTAGACGGGGTATACAGACCTATGGCTACACCTTC,CSARRGIQTYGYTF
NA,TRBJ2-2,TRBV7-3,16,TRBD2,TGTGCCAGCAGTTTACGGACTAGCGGACGATCCGGGGAGCTGTTTTTT,CASSLRTSGRSGELFF
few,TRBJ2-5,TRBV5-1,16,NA,TGCGCCAGCGTAGGGGCAGGCCCCGGGTACCAAGAGACCCAGTACTTC,CASVGAGPGYQETQYF
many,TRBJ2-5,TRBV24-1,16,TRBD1,TGTGCCACCAGTGACCCCGGGACAGGTCAACAAGAGACCCAGTACTTC,CATSDPGTGQQETQYF
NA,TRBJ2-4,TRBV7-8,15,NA,TGTGCCAGCAGCCCCTCGCCGGTAGCCAAAAACATTCAGTACTTC,CASSPSPVAKNIQYF
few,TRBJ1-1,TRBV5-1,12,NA,TGCGCCACCACTCAGGGAAACACTGAAGCTTTCTTT,CATTQGNTEAFF
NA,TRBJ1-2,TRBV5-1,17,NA,TGCGCCAGCAGCTTGATGGACATGGGGACAAGGAACTATGGCTACACCTTC,CASSLMDMGTRNYGYTF
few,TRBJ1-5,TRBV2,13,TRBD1,TGTGCCAGCGGGACAGAAGTTAATCAGCCCCAGCATTTT,CASGTEVNQPQHF
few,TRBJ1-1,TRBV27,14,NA,TGTGCCAGCAGTTTAGGCGGGGTCGGCACGGGAGCTTTCTTT,CASSLGGVGTGAFF
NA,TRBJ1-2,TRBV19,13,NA,TGTGCCTGTAGGGGTCAAGGACGATATGGCTACACCTTC,CACRGQGRYGYTF
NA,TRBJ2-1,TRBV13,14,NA,TGTGCCAGCAGCCTTCGTGCGAGGGGCAGTGAGCAGTTCTTC,CASSLRARGSEQFF
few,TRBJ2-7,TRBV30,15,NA,TGTGCCTGGAGTGGTTGGCAGAAGCTAACCTACGAGCAGTACTTC,CAWSGWQKLTYEQYF
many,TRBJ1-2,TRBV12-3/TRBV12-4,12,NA,TGTGCCAGCAGCCGGGACGACTATGGCTACACCTTC,CASSRDDYGYTF
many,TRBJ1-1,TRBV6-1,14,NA,TGTGCCAGCATCCCCTCTTTTAAAGACACTGAAGCTTTCTTT,CASIPSFKDTEAFF
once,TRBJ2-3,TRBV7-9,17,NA,TGTGCCAGCAGCTTAGGTACGAGCTCCGCTGGCACAGATACGCAGTATTTT,CASSLGTSSAGTDTQYF
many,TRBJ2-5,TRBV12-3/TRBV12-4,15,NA,TGTGCCAGCAGTTTGATGGCCGTACCGGGAGAGACCCAGTACTTC,CASSLMAVPGETQYF
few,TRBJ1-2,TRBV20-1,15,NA,TGCAGTGCTAGAAATTCCGACAGGATTCTCTATGGCTACACCTTC,CSARNSDRILYGYTF
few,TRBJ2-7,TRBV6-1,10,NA,TGTGCCAGCTTTCGGGCCGAGCAGTACTTC,CASFRAEQYF
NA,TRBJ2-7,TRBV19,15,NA,TGTGCCAGTAGTATAGAAGGGGAGACCTCCTACGAGCAGTACTTC,CASSIEGETSYEQYF
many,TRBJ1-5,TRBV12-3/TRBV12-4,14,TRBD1,TGTGCCAGCAGGGGACAGGGGGCAAATCAGCCCCAGCATTTT,CASRGQGANQPQHF
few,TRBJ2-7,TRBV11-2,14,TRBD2,TGTGCCAGCAGCCCGGCGGGAGGGCCCCCCGAGCAGTACTTC,CASSPAGGPPEQYF
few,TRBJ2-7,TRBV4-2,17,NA,TGTGCCAGCAGCCAGGGGGGGGACAGGTCGGAGGACTACGAGCAGTACTTC,CASSQGGDRSEDYEQYF
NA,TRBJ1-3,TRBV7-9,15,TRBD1,TGTGCCAGCAGCCCCGGACAGGGAGCCGGAGGGACCATATATTTT,CASSPGQGAGGTIYF
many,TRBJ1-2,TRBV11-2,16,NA,TGTGCCAGCAGCTTAACCCTTGACAGTCTGTACTATGGCTACACCTTC,CASSLTLDSLYYGYTF
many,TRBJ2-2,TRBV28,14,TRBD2,TGTGCCAGCAGTCTCGGACTAGCGGCCGGGGAGCTGTTTTTT,CASSLGLAAGELFF
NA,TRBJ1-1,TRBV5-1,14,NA,TGCGCCAGCAGCTTTGTGGGGGCGAACACTGAAGCTTTCTTT,CASSFVGANTEAFF
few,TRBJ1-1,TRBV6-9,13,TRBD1,TGTGCCAGCAGTTACGGGGACAGGACGTTTGCTTTCTTT,CASSYGDRTFAFF
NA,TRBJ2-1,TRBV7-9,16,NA,TGTGCCAGCAGCTTAGTTTGGGGCCGCTCCTACAATGAGCAGTTCTTC,CASSLVWGRSYNEQFF
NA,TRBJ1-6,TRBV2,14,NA,TGTGACAGCAGTGGCGGGTCTGGGTATTCACCCCTCCACTTT,CDSSGGSGYSPLHF